This paragraph covers one TCR beta chain sequence. This sample is drawn from a study of blood T cell repertoires in COVID-19. Germline CDR1 is SQVTM and CDR2 is ANQGSEA. The CDR3 is made up of 13 amino acids. V gave up 7 bases and J gave up 5 bases; unmatched junction bases: 10. Using immunoSEQ multiplex PCR, the repertoire was profiled, and TCRdb retains in-frame clones only, with some absent. The profile shows roughly 25,000 clones, 89% of them singletons. The sequenced material came from peripheral blood. The TCR sequence derives from a man aged 65-85 years with acute or convalescent COVID-19. This chain joins TRBV29-1 and TRBJ1-1; TRBD1 agrees at 7 bases. This CDR3 reads CSGSFDRETEAFF. The CDR3 DNA reads as TGCAGCGGATCCTTCGACAGGGAAACTGAAGCTTTCTTT.